This TCR beta chain came from a study of shared clonotypes between healthy human individuals. Study as a whole: Contributing individuals were two females and a few males aged 18 to 49. Researchers assigned three CD4 naive, three CD4 memory, two CD8 naive and one CD8 memory plate to each donor.

The count of this clone is one. The method was immunoSEQ multiplex PCR; TCRdb's version includes in-frame clones alone and lacks a portion of them. The table lists 1.4 million to 1.5 million clones, about 96% of them singletons. This CDR3 region has 15 residues. The trim removed 11 bases at V and 3 bases at J, leaving 11 bases unmatched. Per germline, CDR1 SEHNR and CDR2 FQNEAQ (reference sequence). This sequence joins TRBV7-9 and TRBJ2-1, with TRBD2 matching over 9 bases. The sample comprised naive CD4+ T cells sorted from blood. Described subset: CD45RA+ positively selected. The receptor was isolated from a man aged 25 to 45 in good health. CDR3 amino acids: CAVPPPSGNYNEQFF. CDR3 sequence (DNA): TGTGCCGTACCCCCCCCTAGCGGGAACTACAATGAGCAGTTCTTC.